The 18 T cell receptor beta chains reported below all come from one sample, sequenced in a study of CD8 T cells in Susac syndrome. Random hexamers were used to reverse transcribe an amount of roughly 0.5 to 1 ug RNA. TCRdb recomputed calls from the immunoSEQ multiplex PCR reads with MiXCR, one row per CDR3 protein. The table has about 120,000 distinct CDR3 sequences, about 90% seen once. The specimen sequenced was CD4+ T cells from PBMCs. These TCRs come from a human donor in good health.

The rearrangement links TRBV6-5 to TRBJ2-7, with D possibly matching TRBD1 (6 bases). CDR3 length: 15 residues. The germline gives CDR1 MNHEY, CDR2 SVGAGI. V dropped 6 bases and J dropped 6 bases, with 21 bases sitting between them. CDR3 protein: CASSPGPIPGAEQYF. CDR3 in DNA: TGTGCCAGCAGCCCAGGACCTATCCCAGGGGCCGAGCAGTACTTC.

This clonotype was seen just once. The chain links TRBV7-8 to TRBJ1-1; D gene unclear. In germline, CDR1 is SGHVS, CDR2 FQNEAQ. Trimming removed 5 bases from V and 3 bases from J, with 19 bases in between. CDR3 length: 16 residues. This CDR3 is CASSTYTRGFDTEAFF. The CDR3 DNA follows: TGTGCCAGCAGCACCTATACCCGAGGTTTCGACACTGAAGCTTTCTTT.

The V call is TRBV7-2, the J call TRBJ1-1, with D maybe TRBD1 (5 bases). In germline, CDR1 is SGHTA, CDR2 FQGNSA. The CDR3 length is 11 residues. V was pared by 6 bases and J by 8 bases, with 10 bases between. DNA of the CDR3: TGTGCCAGCAGTCCCAACAGGGAAGCTTTCTTT. Encoded protein: CASSPNREAFF.

The chain carries TRBV7-9 and TRBJ1-4, with 11 bases lining up with TRBD1. The CDR3 extends over 14 amino acids. The V segment lost 5 bases and the J segment 7 bases; nucleotides outside the gene matches: 3. Per the germline V gene, CDR1 is SEHNR and CDR2 is FQNEAQ (reference sequence). The CDR3 DNA sequence: TGTGCCAGCAGCGCGGACAGGGGGCGTGAAAAACTGTTTTTT. It translates to CASSADRGREKLFF.

This clonotype occurred once. The DNA of the CDR3 is TGCGCCAGCAGCTCTGACAGGGGGATCACTGAAGCTTTCTTT. This codes for CASSSDRGITEAFF. J is TRBJ1-1 and V is TRBV5-1; 9 bases are shared with TRBD1. Germline loops: CDR1 SGHRS, CDR2 YFSETQ. The CDR3 runs to 14 residues. V shed 3 bases and J 4 bases; nucleotides not matched to a gene: 4.

This chain's CDR3 is CSARGQQQETQYF. CDR3 in DNA: TGCAGTGCCCGCGGACAGCAACAAGAGACCCAGTACTTC. This chain connects TRBV20-1 to TRBJ2-5; D is possibly TRBD1 (6 bases). V lost 6 bases and J lost 2, with 13 bases in between. The CDR3 runs to 13 residues. Germline CDR1 DFQATT, CDR2 SNEGSKA (reference sequence).

This rearrangement joins TRBV11-3 to TRBJ2-3, with D perhaps being TRBD1 or TRBD2 (5 bases each). CDR1 and CDR2 from the germline V gene are SGHNT and YENEEA. Deletions cut 7 bases from V and 5 bases from J, with 19 bases between. This CDR3 has 15 residues. DNA of the CDR3: TGTGCCAGCATGCGAGGGGAAGCCACGGGAGATACGCAGTATTTT. This sequence encodes CASMRGEATGDTQYF.

The CDR3 sequence: CASSNHGTGPQETQYF. The CDR3 nucleotides read TGTGCCAGCAGCAATCATGGGACAGGCCCGCAAGAGACCCAGTACTTC. The rearrangement joins TRBV21-1 to TRBJ2-5; the D call of TRBD1 is as the table states it, not checked on the DNA. TRBV21-1 is shown as a pseudogene. This CDR3 has 16 amino acids.

The rearrangement links TRBV4-2 to TRBJ2-5; D tentatively reads TRBD1 or TRBD2 (6 bases each). Germline V lookup: CDR1 LGHNA, CDR2 YNFKEQ. The CDR3 is 15 residues long. V was shortened by 0 bases and J by 1 base, with 9 bases between the two germline ends. The CDR3 region is CASSQDPGAQETQYF. CDR3 nucleotide sequence: TGTGCCAGCAGCCAAGATCCGGGGGCCCAAGAGACCCAGTACTTC.

The J gene is TRBJ1-1, the V gene TRBV7-2; a weak D match, TRBD1 (6 bases). The CDR3 loop spans 13 amino acids. Germline V lookup: CDR1 SGHTA, CDR2 FQGNSA. V was trimmed by 5 bases and J by 7 bases, leaving 14 bases between them. The CDR3 nucleotides are TGTGCCAGCAGCCGAGGACAGAGCATTGAAGCTTTCTTT. Protein product: CASSRGQSIEAFF. The variable domain in full, with the rest retrieved from reference TRBV7-2 and TRBJ1-1, is GAGVSQSPSNKVTEKGKDVELRCDPISGHTALYWYRQSLGQGLEFLIYFQGNSAPDKSGLPSDRFSAERTGGSVSTLTIQRTQQEDSAVYLCASSRGQSIEAFFGQGTRLTVV.

The chain couples TRBV5-1 to TRBJ2-5; no reliable D call. The V and J ends lost 4 bases and 5 bases respectively, with 15 bases between them. Germline values: CDR1 SGHRS, CDR2 YFSETQ. This CDR3 has 14 residues. CDR3: CASSPDGVGETQYF. The CDR3, as DNA: TGCGCCAGCAGCCCGGACGGCGTAGGGGAGACCCAGTACTTC. The variable domain in full, completed from reference TRBV5-1 and TRBJ2-5, reads KAGVTQTPRYLIKTRGQQVTLSCSPISGHRSVSWYQQTPGQGLQFLFEYFSETQRNKGNFPGRFSGRQFSNSRSEMNVSTLELGDSALYLCASSPDGVGETQYFGPGTRLLVL.

The CDR3 region has the DNA TGTGCCAGCGGATTAGAACTAGCGGGGGGCTTCTACGAGCAGTACTTC. Its protein product is CASGLELAGGFYEQYF. The chain uses TRBV27 and TRBJ2-7; TRBD2 aligns across 12 bases. Germline CDR1 is MNHEY and CDR2 is SMNVEV (reference sequence). The CDR3 runs 16 residues. Trimming at V came to 8 bases and at J to 3 bases, leaving 11 bases not matched to a gene.

The chain uses TRBV4-2 and TRBJ2-2, with D possibly matching TRBD1 (5 bases). The CDR3 length is 16 residues. V dropped 0 bases and J dropped 7 bases, with 15 bases sitting between them. CDR1 is LGHNA and CDR2 is YNFKEQ in the germline V gene. CDR3 residues: CASSQDRSGPGGELFF. Here the CDR3 DNA reads TGTGCCAGCAGCCAAGATCGTTCAGGGCCCGGCGGGGAGCTGTTTTTT.

The CDR3 region has the DNA TGTGCCAGCAGTCTCCATAGCAATCAGCCCCAGCATTTT. Amino acids: CASSLHSNQPQHF. The chain uses TRBV12-3 or TRBV12-4 and TRBJ1-5, with D hard to call. The CDR3 extends over 13 amino acids. Trimming cost V 5 bases and J 0 bases, with 5 bases left between them.

V and J are TRBV4-3 and TRBJ2-7, with D possibly TRBD1 on 6 matching bases. V shed 5 bases and J shed 0 bases, with 14 bases lying between them. Per germline, CDR1 LGHNA and CDR2 YSLEER. The CDR3 consists of 15 residues. The CDR3 sequence: CASSAGTTGSYEQYF. The CDR3 DNA reads TGCGCCAGCAGCGCAGGGACAACCGGCTCCTACGAGCAGTACTTC.

The V and J genes are TRBV7-2 and TRBJ2-3; D might be TRBD1 or TRBD2, each matching 6 bases. V was trimmed by 5 bases and J by 3 bases, leaving 18 bases between them. There are 16 residues in the CDR3. Germline V gene data show CDR1 as SGHTA and CDR2 as FQGNSA. The CDR3 nucleotides read TGTGCCAGCAGCCCCAGTTTTGGGGGGCCAACAGATACGCAGTATTTT. Its translation is CASSPSFGGPTDTQYF.

The chain combines TRBV27 with TRBJ2-1; D may be TRBD2 (6 bases). Trimming removed 3 bases from V and 6 bases from J, with 15 bases in between. This CDR3 contains 15 residues. Germline lookup yields CDR1 MNHEY and CDR2 SMNVEV (reference sequence). CDR3 bases: TGTGCCAGCAGTTTGTCGGGAGTCCTCCTCAATGAGCAGTTCTTC. Its translation: CASSLSGVLLNEQFF.

J is TRBJ2-2 and V is TRBV29-1; D call uncertain. From germline, CDR1 is SQVTM and CDR2 ANQGSEA. This CDR3 has 12 residues. V was pared by 3 bases and J by 3 bases, with 5 bases between. The CDR3 DNA reads TGCAGCGTTGAGTCGGACACCGGGGAGCTGTTTTTT. Translation: CSVESDTGELFF.